This T cell receptor (beta chain) was observed in a study of cytomegalovirus exposure and HLA in healthy donors. Study-wide results and limits: Prediction of most subjects' HLA-A and HLA-B alleles by TCR beta sequences was reportedly accurate. Certain sequence variants were highly shared and formed a cluster, and this cluster was likely a sequencing artifact.

The germline V gene has CDR1 MNHNS and CDR2 SASEGT. This CDR3 is 15 amino acids long. Trimming cost V 2 bases and J 7 bases; bases outside gene matches: 7. It was with 60 Vbeta and 13 Jbeta primers that the PCR ran. Produced via immunoSEQ multiplex PCR; TCRdb's table is partial and in-frame only. The sample records some 120,000 clones, 55% to 70% being singletons. This clone has more than one count but fewer than ten. No antigen is known for it. The gene calls are TRBV6-1 and TRBJ1-4, with 7 bases aligning to TRBD1. The sequence derives from a woman in her thirties in good health and CMV-seronegative. The sample was PBMCs. The DNA of the CDR3 is TGTGCCAGCAGTGAATCTACAGGGGAATTTGAAAAACTGTTTTTT. Amino acid sequence: CASSESTGEFEKLFF.